The 9 T cell receptor beta chains below all came from one sample that was sequenced in a study of regulatory T cells in long-lasting Graves disease. Regarding time point: persistent/refractory GD, antithyroid drugs over 5 years with positive TRAb. The TCR library used RNA extracted from PBMCs. With iRepertoire HTBI primers and Arm-PCR of CDR3 regions, TCR beta libraries were built. TCRdb reanalysed the multiplex PCR reads using MiXCR and keeps one entry per CDR3 protein. The sample records 500,000 to 800,000 distinct CDR3 sequences, 25% to 30% being singletons. Sample: peripheral blood mononuclear cells (PBMCs), taken when the disease was refractory, from a patient treated with antithyroid drugs. The receptors come from a female donor with Graves disease.

V is TRBV3-1 and J is TRBJ1-2; the D is unclear. Germline CDR1 reads LGHDT; CDR2 reads YNNKEL (reference sequence). Trimming cost V 0 bases and J 12 bases, with 17 bases left between them. The CDR3 runs 14 residues. CDR3 sequence (DNA): TGTGCCAGCAGCCAAGATCTCCTAGATTTAGGCAACACCTTC. This encodes CASSQDLLDLGNTF.

This clonotype was seen once. This chain joins TRBV19 and TRBJ2-6; TRBD1 matches at 8 bases. With 3 bases clipped from V and 3 bases from J, the junction kept 7 bases outside the gene matches. The germline gives CDR1 LNHDA, CDR2 SQIVND (reference sequence). This CDR3 spans 17 amino acids. Written as DNA, the CDR3 is TGTGCCAGTAGTATGCCCCCGGGACAGGATGGGGCCAACGTCCTGACTTTC. Protein: CASSMPPGQDGANVLTF.

This clonotype was seen only a few times. The chain is built from TRBV3-1 and TRBJ2-1; 10 bases line up with TRBD2. This CDR3 has 15 amino acids. The trim removed 2 bases at V and 4 bases at J, leaving 2 bases unmatched. From germline, CDR1 is LGHDT and CDR2 YNNKEL (reference sequence). The CDR3 sequence: CASSQTSGDYNEQFF. DNA of the CDR3: TGTGCCAGCAGCCAAACTAGCGGGGATTACAATGAGCAGTTCTTC.

This clonotype came up a few times. This chain uses TRBV10-3 with TRBJ1-2, with a weak D call TRBD1 (5 bases). The CDR3 has 14 amino acids. With 5 bases removed from V and 3 bases from J, the gap between germline ends came to 13 bases. Germline CDR1 reads ENHRY; CDR2 reads SYGVKD. CDR3 bases: TGTGCCATCAGTAAAATAACAGGTTACTATGGCTACACCTTC. It yields the protein CAISKITGYYGYTF.

The chain joins TRBV20-1 to TRBJ2-7; 10 positions match TRBD2. CDR1 is DFQATT, CDR2 SNEGSKA, per germline (reference sequence). The CDR3 is made up of 15 amino acids. Trimming removed 0 bases from V and 1 base from J; junction bases left unmatched: 3. Here the CDR3 DNA reads TGCAGTGCTAGAGAGGAAGCGGGAGGGTCCTACGAGCAGTACTTC. The encoded protein is CSAREEAGGSYEQYF.

This clonotype was picked up many times. The chain carries TRBV10-3 and TRBJ1-1; D not resolved. V was cut by 7 bases and J by 0 bases, with 9 bases left in between. This CDR3 comprises 13 residues. In germline, CDR1 is ENHRY, CDR2 SYGVKD. CDR3 bases: TGTGCCATCAAGTACGGGGTGAACACTGAAGCTTTCTTT. Translating gives CAIKYGVNTEAFF.

This clonotype was recorded many times. V usage is TRBV5-1 and J usage is TRBJ1-1; no firm D call. Trimming stripped 1 base from V and 1 base from J, with 8 bases between. Per the germline V gene, CDR1 is SGHRS and CDR2 is YFSETQ. The length of the CDR3 is 14 residues. The CDR3 sequence: CASSLPRQNTEAFF. CDR3 DNA sequence: TGCGCCAGCAGCTTGCCCCGACAGAACACTGAAGCTTTCTTT.

This chain uses TRBV5-4 with TRBJ2-2, with no clear D. V lost 4 bases and J 4 bases, leaving 17 bases between the germline ends. There are 16 residues in the CDR3. The germline V gene encodes CDR1 SGHNT and CDR2 YYREEE (reference sequence). Here the CDR3 reads CASSPLLPSGTGELFF. The CDR3 nucleotides are TGTGCCAGCAGCCCCCTACTCCCTAGTGGCACCGGGGAGCTGTTTTTT.

V and J are TRBV6-5 and TRBJ2-5; D is perhaps TRBD2 (5 bases). CDR1 and CDR2 from the germline V gene are MNHEY and SVGAGI. The CDR3 runs 15 residues. V lost 0 bases, J lost 3 bases, and 11 bases lay in between. CDR3 bases: TGTGCCAGCAGTTACTCGCGGGCCGGGGAAGAGACCCAGTACTTC. The encoded protein is CASSYSRAGEETQYF.